The next 27 T cell receptor beta chains were all read from a single sample in a study of patients and donors after allogeneic stem cell transplantation. One entry per CDR3 protein results from TCRdb running MiXCR on the RT-PCR reads. The sample lists about a million distinct CDR3 sequences, around 17% occurring once. Sequencing was performed on blood, either unsorted or a sorted T cell fraction (not recorded which). These receptors came from a human donor who was either an allogeneic HSCT recipient or a stem cell or donor lymphocyte infusion donor (not recorded which). It is not recorded whose cells these are; they may come from a transplant donor.

This clonotype was counted between two and nine times. This chain uses TRBV4-2 with TRBJ2-2, with TRBD1 as a possible D gene (5 bases). This CDR3 has 17 residues. The germline gives CDR1 LGHNA, CDR2 YNFKEQ. V lost 0 bases, J lost 1 base, and 12 bases lay in between. CDR3 bases: TGTGCCAGCAGCCAAGAAATGTCAGGGCGGAACACCGGGGAGCTGTTTTTT. It codes for CASSQEMSGRNTGELFF.

The chain links TRBV20-1 to TRBJ1-2; 8 nucleotides line up with TRBD1. V was pared by 3 bases and J by 7 bases, with 1 base of the junction left unmatched. The CDR3 extends over 11 amino acids. Germline CDR1 and CDR2: DFQATT and SNEGSKA (reference sequence). Written as DNA, the CDR3 is TGCAGTGCTAGTCAGGGGGCTGGCTACACCTTC. Its protein is CSASQGAGYTF.

This clonotype was seen at least ten times. The V call is TRBV29-1, the J call TRBJ2-3, with no clear D. Trimming removed 2 bases from V and 6 bases from J, with 9 bases in between. The length of the CDR3 is 12 residues. In germline, CDR1 is SQVTM, CDR2 ANQGSEA. The CDR3 loop is CSVERPLDTQYF. The CDR3 region has the DNA TGCAGCGTTGAACGGCCACTTGATACGCAGTATTTT.

CDR3 nucleotides: TGTGCCAGCCGCAAGGGGATCTCTGGGGCCAACGTCCTGACTTTC. Translated: CASRKGISGANVLTF. V usage is TRBV6-2 or TRBV6-3 and J usage is TRBJ2-6; perhaps TRBD1 as D (5 bases). The CDR3 is made up of 15 amino acids. Germline V gene sequence: CDR1 MNHEY, CDR2 SVGEGT. V gave up 8 bases and J gave up 0 bases, with 11 bases separating them.

This clonotype has only a few counts. The chain has TRBV19 and TRBJ1-2; the D gene is possibly TRBD1 (5 bases). The V gene's germline CDR1 is LNHDA and CDR2 SQIVND (reference sequence). This CDR3 is built from 14 residues. Trimming took 5 bases from V and 4 from J, leaving 14 bases between them. CDR3 nucleotide sequence: TGTGCCAGTAGTGCCCGCGGGGACGTCTATGGCTACACCTTC. As protein: CASSARGDVYGYTF.

This clonotype came up a few times. This chain uses TRBV5-1 with TRBJ1-1; 7 bases are shared with TRBD1. Germline CDR1 and CDR2: SGHRS and YFSETQ. The junction had 10 bases not matched to a gene; V was cut back by 2 bases and J by 3 bases. This CDR3 contains 16 residues. The CDR3 region is CASSFPEGGQDTEAFF. CDR3 bases: TGCGCCAGCAGCTTTCCCGAGGGTGGACAGGACACTGAAGCTTTCTTT.

The V gene is TRBV15, the J gene TRBJ2-1, with 8 positions matching TRBD2. Per the germline V gene, CDR1 is LNHNV and CDR2 is YYDKDF (reference sequence). The CDR3 totals 16 residues. J gave up 4 bases and V 3 bases, and 8 bases lay outside the gene matches. CDR3 DNA sequence: TGTGCCACCAGCAGTCTCTTTAGCGGGACTTACAATGAGCAGTTCTTC. It is translated as CATSSLFSGTYNEQFF.

This clonotype occurred a few times. The chain uses TRBV9 and TRBJ2-1, with 9 bases fitting TRBD2. The CDR3 loop spans 16 amino acids. V shed 3 bases and J 9 bases; nucleotides not matched to a gene: 13. Germline-derived CDR1 and CDR2 are SGDLS and YYNGEE. The DNA of the CDR3 is TGTGCCAGCAGCGAGGGAGTTAGCGGGAGTGCGAGTGAGCAGTTCTTC. Translating it yields CASSEGVSGSASEQFF.

This clonotype was counted a few times. The CDR3 here is CATSSSYPLQYF. The CDR3 nucleotides are TGTGCCACCAGCAGTTCTTACCCCCTGCAGTACTTC. V gene TRBV15 combines with J gene TRBJ2-7; D unresolved. The length of the CDR3 is 12 residues. The V end was cut by 3 bases, the J end by 9 bases, with 12 bases between. Germline V lookup: CDR1 LNHNV, CDR2 YYDKDF (reference sequence).

The chain links TRBV20-1 to TRBJ2-1; no clear D gene. This CDR3 spans 11 amino acids. CDR1 is DFQATT and CDR2 is SNEGSKA in the germline V gene (reference sequence). Trimming stripped 6 bases from V and 2 bases from J, with 5 bases between. This CDR3 is CSAQTYNEQFF. CDR3 nucleotide sequence: TGCAGTGCCCAAACCTACAATGAGCAGTTCTTC.

This clonotype came up many times. This chain joins TRBV11-2 and TRBJ1-2; TRBD1 might be the D (5 bases). The ends were cut back, 4 bases at V and 0 bases at J, with 9 bases in the middle. Germline loops: CDR1 SGHAT, CDR2 FQNNGV. This CDR3 has 14 amino acids. This CDR3 reads CASSSTGANYGYTF. The DNA for the CDR3 is TGTGCCAGCAGCTCCACAGGTGCTAACTATGGCTACACCTTC. Drawing the rest from reference TRBV11-2 and TRBJ1-2, the complete variable domain is EAGVAQSPRYKIIEKRQSVAFWCNPISGHATLYWYQQILGQGPKLLIQFQNNGVVDDSQLPKDRFSAERLKGVDSTLKIQPAKLEDSAVYLCASSSTGANYGYTFGSGTRLTVV.

The chain employs TRBV12-3 or TRBV12-4 and TRBJ2-7; D unclear. Between the trimmed V and J ends, which lost 1 base and 5 bases, there was a span of 9 bases. The CDR3 spans 13 residues. CDR3 region: CASSLVKLNEQYF. CDR3 nucleotides: TGTGCCAGCAGTTTAGTCAAGCTCAACGAGCAGTACTTC.

The V and J genes are TRBV12-3 or TRBV12-4 and TRBJ2-3; 16 nucleotides line up with TRBD2. CDR3 size: 19 residues. V shed 6 bases and J 0 bases; nucleotides not matched to a gene: 9. The CDR3 sequence: CASSPGLAGGRTSTDTQYF. The CDR3 DNA is TGTGCCAGCAGCCCGGGACTAGCGGGGGGGAGAACTAGCACAGATACGCAGTATTTT.

This clonotype was seen more than once but under ten times. The chain combines TRBV5-1 with TRBJ2-7, with D perhaps TRBD1 (6 bases). Deletions cut 0 bases from V and 9 bases from J, with 16 bases between. The CDR3 length is 14 residues. The germline CDR1 and CDR2 sequences are SGHRS and YFSETQ. The CDR3 loop is CASSLGGQSRPQYF. In DNA, the CDR3 is TGCGCCAGCAGCTTGGGGGGACAATCTCGGCCGCAGTACTTC.

This clonotype was seen a handful of times. This chain joins TRBV4-3 and TRBJ2-3, with D perhaps being TRBD1 or TRBD2 (6 bases each). CDR3 length: 14 amino acids. V lost 2 bases, J lost 4 bases, and 10 bases lay in between. Looked up from germline, CDR1 is LGHNA and CDR2 is YSLEER. This chain's CDR3 is CASSQRGEADTQYF. DNA of the CDR3: TGCGCCAGCAGCCAAAGGGGGGAGGCAGATACGCAGTATTTT.

The rearrangement joins TRBV7-9 to TRBJ1-1; the D is unclear. CDR1 and CDR2 (germline): SEHNR, FQNEAQ (reference sequence). V lost 3 bases, J lost 0 bases, and 8 bases lay in between. This CDR3 has 14 amino acids. The CDR3 region is CASSFVAMNTEAFF. The CDR3 bases are TGTGCCAGCAGCTTTGTAGCCATGAACACTGAAGCTTTCTTT.

The sample holds a few counts of this clonotype. The CDR3 bases are TGCAGCGTGGCGGCCAGGGCCAAAAACATTCAGTACTTC. It translates to CSVAARAKNIQYF. This chain joins TRBV29-1 and TRBJ2-4; no definite D call. Trimming pared 6 bases from V and 1 base from J, leaving 10 bases between. The CDR3 sequence is 13 residues long. Germline lookup yields CDR1 SQVTM and CDR2 ANQGSEA.

This clonotype was observed at least ten times. CDR3 region: CASSLSKTGANVLTF. The CDR3, as DNA: TGTGCCAGCAGTTTATCAAAGACTGGGGCCAACGTCCTGACTTTC. The chain is built from TRBV12-3 or TRBV12-4 and TRBJ2-6; D remains ambiguous. V dropped 2 bases and J dropped 2 bases, with 7 bases sitting between them. The CDR3 loop spans 15 amino acids.

The rearrangement uses TRBV12-3 or TRBV12-4 and TRBJ2-1; 14 nucleotides align to TRBD2. With 6 bases clipped from V and 4 bases from J, the junction kept 5 bases outside the gene matches. The CDR3 has 16 residues. CDR3 residues: CASSRGTSGRYNEQFF. CDR3 nucleotides: TGTGCCAGCAGCCGTGGGACTAGCGGGAGATACAATGAGCAGTTCTTC.

This clonotype was seen only once. The chain combines TRBV6-1 with TRBJ2-3, with TRBD1 matching over 7 bases. Trimming removed 9 bases from V and 2 bases from J; junction bases left unmatched: 11. The CDR3 length is 15 residues. Germline CDR1 reads MNHNS; CDR2 reads SASEGT. CDR3 nucleotides: TGTGCCAGTAAGGGGGCTGCCGACCACACAGATACGCAGTATTTT. Translation: CASKGAADHTDTQYF.

This rearrangement joins TRBV2 to TRBJ1-5; weak D call: TRBD1 (5 bases). Trimming stripped 4 bases from V and 4 bases from J, with 17 bases between. Per germline, CDR1 SNHLY and CDR2 FYNNEI. This CDR3 region has 16 residues. The CDR3: CASSAGVFGSNQPQHF. The CDR3 DNA reads as TGTGCCAGCAGTGCGGGGGTATTCGGGAGTAATCAGCCCCAGCATTTT.

At least ten counts were recorded for this clonotype. The rearrangement joins TRBV7-2 to TRBJ2-1; D call uncertain. The CDR3 length is 13 residues. The germline CDR1 and CDR2 sequences are SGHTA and FQGNSA. V was trimmed by 0 bases and J by 9 bases, leaving 9 bases between them. CDR3 loop: CASSLAMSPEQFF. The CDR3 bases are TGTGCCAGCAGCTTAGCTATGAGTCCTGAGCAGTTCTTC.

This clonotype was detected many times. This chain uses TRBV12-3 or TRBV12-4 with TRBJ2-2, with 9 positions matching TRBD1. The CDR3 totals 14 residues. The junction had 6 bases not matched to a gene; V was cut back by 6 bases and J by 7 bases. The CDR3 coding sequence is TGTGCCAGCAGCGGACAGGGGTATAACGGGGAGCTGTTTTTT. It encodes CASSGQGYNGELFF.

This clonotype was counted between two and nine times. This chain connects TRBV6-4 to TRBJ2-5, with TRBD2 matching 11 bases. CDR3 length: 15 residues. Trimming at V came to 8 bases and at J to 1 base, leaving 6 bases not matched to a gene. Germline V gives CDR1 MRHNA, CDR2 SNTAGT. CDR3 coding DNA: TGTGCCAGCCGTGGGGGGACTAGCGGCCAAGAGACCCAGTACTTC. The encoded protein is CASRGGTSGQETQYF.

V usage is TRBV9 and J usage is TRBJ1-2; the D gene is possibly TRBD1 (6 bases). CDR1 and CDR2 (germline): SGDLS, YYNGEE. V was shortened by 0 bases and J by 6 bases, with 15 bases between the two germline ends. The CDR3 has 15 residues. CDR3 sequence: CASSVALWGAHGYTF. The CDR3 DNA reads as TGTGCCAGCAGCGTAGCTCTCTGGGGGGCGCATGGCTACACCTTC.

The chain recombines TRBV10-3 with TRBJ1-4, with a possible D match to TRBD1 (5 bases). CDR3 size: 15 residues. Per germline, CDR1 ENHRY and CDR2 SYGVKD. Deletions cut 0 bases from V and 10 bases from J, with 15 bases between. CDR3 sequence reads: CAISESGTRVGKLFF. CDR3 sequence (DNA): TGTGCCATCAGTGAGTCTGGGACCCGAGTCGGAAAACTGTTTTTT.

The chain joins TRBV27 to TRBJ1-2; 7 nucleotides line up with TRBD1. The CDR3 has 15 residues. The V gene end was trimmed by 7 bases and the J gene end by 3 bases; junction bases not matched to a gene: 11. CDR1 is MNHEY, CDR2 SMNVEV, per germline (reference sequence). The CDR3 loop reads CASTAWVGGYYGYTF. The CDR3 DNA sequence: TGTGCCAGCACCGCTTGGGTAGGGGGCTACTATGGCTACACCTTC.